Reported below is one T cell receptor (beta chain). The target antigen is unknown. The data originate from a study of T cell responses to AZD1222 COVID-19 vaccine. General study findings and limits: Seropositive at baseline were only a handful of AZD1222 recipients. Donors skewed white British and female; clonal diversity was possibly underestimated.

Second-dose timings of about 4 or about 12 weeks were pooled. CDR3 length: 16 residues. Trimming at V came to 2 bases and at J to 9 bases, leaving 13 bases not matched to a gene. Germline V CDR1 and CDR2: SGHTA, FQGTGA. Repertoires were generated with immunoSEQ multiplex PCR, while TCRdb's copy carries only in-frame clones and drops some. This table holds around 150,000 clones, approximately 91% found once. The chain recombines TRBV7-3 with TRBJ2-1; 7 bases match TRBD2. The clonotype originates from an adult who received the AZD1222 COVID-19 vaccine. The material sequenced was peripheral blood, taken 28 days after the second AZD1222 dose. CDR3 sequence (DNA): TGTGCCAGCAGCTTATCTCGGGACGGGTCGGGAGGTGAGCAGTTCTTC. It codes for CASSLSRDGSGGEQFF. Using reference TRBV7-3 and TRBJ2-1 for the parts outside the CDR3, the full variable domain is GAGVSQTPSNKVTEKGKYVELRCDPISGHTALYWYRQSLGQGPEFLIYFQGTGAADDSGLPNDRFFAVRPEGSVSTLKIQRTERGDSAVYLCASSLSRDGSGGEQFFGPGTRLTVL.